Only one count was recorded for the clone carrying this TCR beta chain. This specimen belongs to a study of cytomegalovirus exposure and HLA in healthy donors. Overall study: As an earlier analysis found, some 180 million T cells yielded approximately 110 million unique TCR beta sequences.

Germline V gives CDR1 LNHDA, CDR2 SQIVND (reference sequence). This CDR3 is 11 amino acids long. V lost 3 bases and J 5 bases, leaving 4 bases between the germline ends. PCR employed 60 Vbeta and 13 Jbeta primers. The method was immunoSEQ multiplex PCR; TCRdb's version includes in-frame clones alone and lacks a portion of them. The sample has just over 25,000 clones; 55% to 75% are singletons. The sample was PBMCs. This clonotype was sampled from a woman aged 45 to 65 in good health and CMV-seronegative. The chain carries TRBV19 and TRBJ1-1; D gene ambiguous. The CDR3 DNA reads TGTGCCAGTAGTATCCAAACTGAAGCTTTCTTT. This codes for CASSIQTEAFF.